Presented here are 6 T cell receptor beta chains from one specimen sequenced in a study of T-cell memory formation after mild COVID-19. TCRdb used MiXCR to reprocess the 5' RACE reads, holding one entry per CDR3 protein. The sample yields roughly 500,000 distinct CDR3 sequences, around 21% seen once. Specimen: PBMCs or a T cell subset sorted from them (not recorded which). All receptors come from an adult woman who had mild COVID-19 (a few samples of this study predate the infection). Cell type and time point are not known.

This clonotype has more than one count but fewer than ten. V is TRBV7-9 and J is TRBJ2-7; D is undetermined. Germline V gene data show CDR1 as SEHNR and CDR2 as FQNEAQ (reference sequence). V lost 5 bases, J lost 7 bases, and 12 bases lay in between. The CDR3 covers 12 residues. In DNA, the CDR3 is TGTGCCAGCAGCCAAACCCACGGAGAGCAGTACTTC. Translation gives CASSQTHGEQYF.

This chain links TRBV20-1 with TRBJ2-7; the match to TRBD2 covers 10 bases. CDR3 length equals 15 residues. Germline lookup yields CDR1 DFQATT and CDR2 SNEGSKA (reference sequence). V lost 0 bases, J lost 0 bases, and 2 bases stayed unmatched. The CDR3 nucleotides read TGCAGTGCTAGAGATACTAGCGGGAACTCCTACGAGCAGTACTTC. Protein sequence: CSARDTSGNSYEQYF.

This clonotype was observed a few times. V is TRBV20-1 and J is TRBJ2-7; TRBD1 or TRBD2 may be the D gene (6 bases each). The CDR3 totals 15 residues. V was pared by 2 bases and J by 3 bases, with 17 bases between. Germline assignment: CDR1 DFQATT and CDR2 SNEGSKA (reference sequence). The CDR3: CSARMVGGGNYEQYF. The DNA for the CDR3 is TGCAGTGCTAGAATGGTCGGAGGGGGGAACTACGAGCAGTACTTC.

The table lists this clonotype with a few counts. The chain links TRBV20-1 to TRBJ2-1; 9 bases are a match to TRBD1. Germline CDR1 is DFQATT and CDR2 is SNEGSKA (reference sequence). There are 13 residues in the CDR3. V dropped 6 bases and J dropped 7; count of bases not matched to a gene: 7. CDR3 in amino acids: CSAPGQGGNEQFF. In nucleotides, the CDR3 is TGCAGTGCCCCGGGACAGGGCGGAAATGAGCAGTTCTTC.

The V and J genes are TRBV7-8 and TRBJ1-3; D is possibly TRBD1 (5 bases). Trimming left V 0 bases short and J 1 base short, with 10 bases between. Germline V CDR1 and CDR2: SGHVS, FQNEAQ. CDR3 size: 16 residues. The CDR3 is CASSLAGRTSGNTIYF. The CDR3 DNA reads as TGTGCCAGCAGCTTAGCAGGACGGACATCTGGAAACACCATATATTTT. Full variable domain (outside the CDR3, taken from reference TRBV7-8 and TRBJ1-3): GAGVSQSPRYKVAKRGQDVALRCDPISGHVSLFWYQQALGQGPEFLTYFQNEAQLDKSGLPSDRFFAERPEGSVSTLKIQRTQQEDSAVYLCASSLAGRTSGNTIYFGEGSWLTVV.

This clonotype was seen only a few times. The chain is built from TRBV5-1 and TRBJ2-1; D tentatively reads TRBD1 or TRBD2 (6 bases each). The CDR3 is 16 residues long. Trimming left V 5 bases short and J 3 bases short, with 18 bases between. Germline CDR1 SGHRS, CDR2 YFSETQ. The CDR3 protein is CASSHEQGLSYNEQFF. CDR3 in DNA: TGCGCCAGCAGTCATGAACAGGGACTTAGCTACAATGAGCAGTTCTTC.